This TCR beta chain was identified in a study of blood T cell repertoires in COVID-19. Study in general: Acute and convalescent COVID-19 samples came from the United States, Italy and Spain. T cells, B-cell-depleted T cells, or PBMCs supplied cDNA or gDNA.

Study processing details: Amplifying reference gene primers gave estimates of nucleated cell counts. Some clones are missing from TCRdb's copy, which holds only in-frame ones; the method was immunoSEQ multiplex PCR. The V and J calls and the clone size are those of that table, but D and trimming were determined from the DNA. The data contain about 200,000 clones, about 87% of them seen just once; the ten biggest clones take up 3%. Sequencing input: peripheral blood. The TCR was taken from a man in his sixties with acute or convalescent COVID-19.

The CDR3 is CASSEPGQGAITEAFF. The CDR3 DNA follows: TGTGCCAGCAGCGAGCCGGGACAGGGGGCAATTACTGAAGCTTTCTTT. The chain couples TRBV9 to TRBJ1-1, with 12 bases aligning to TRBD1. The J segment lost 5 bases and the V segment lost 3 bases, leaving 8 bases of the junction unmatched. CDR1 and CDR2 (germline): SGDLS, YYNGEE. The CDR3 runs 16 residues.